Within the sample, the clone carrying this T cell receptor (beta chain) is medium-sized (0.01 to 0.1%). Its antigen is undetermined. This record comes from a study of liver allograft versus peripheral blood T cells. Study overall: Hepatic allograft T cell receptor repertoires were evaluated relative to those present in recipients' peripheral blood. Study conclusions and caveats: The authors reported that T cell receptor repertoires inside liver allografts differed from those in peripheral blood.

The J segment lost 1 base and the V segment lost 3 bases, leaving 13 bases of the junction unmatched. Germline V gene data show CDR1 as SGHDN and CDR2 as FVKESK. This CDR3 region has 18 residues. MiXCR, applied by TCRdb to the reads, yields one record per CDR3 protein. The table records approximately 2,500 distinct CDR3 sequences, roughly 15% of them present only once. The chain has TRBV14 and TRBJ1-1, with 8 nucleotides matching TRBD1. This clonotype was obtained from a human patient who had a liver transplant. Some T cells may have originated in the graft donor. The CDR3 spells CASSQGQGASWRNTEAFF. The CDR3 DNA is TGTGCCAGCAGCCAGGGTCAGGGGGCGAGTTGGAGGAACACTGAAGCTTTCTTT.